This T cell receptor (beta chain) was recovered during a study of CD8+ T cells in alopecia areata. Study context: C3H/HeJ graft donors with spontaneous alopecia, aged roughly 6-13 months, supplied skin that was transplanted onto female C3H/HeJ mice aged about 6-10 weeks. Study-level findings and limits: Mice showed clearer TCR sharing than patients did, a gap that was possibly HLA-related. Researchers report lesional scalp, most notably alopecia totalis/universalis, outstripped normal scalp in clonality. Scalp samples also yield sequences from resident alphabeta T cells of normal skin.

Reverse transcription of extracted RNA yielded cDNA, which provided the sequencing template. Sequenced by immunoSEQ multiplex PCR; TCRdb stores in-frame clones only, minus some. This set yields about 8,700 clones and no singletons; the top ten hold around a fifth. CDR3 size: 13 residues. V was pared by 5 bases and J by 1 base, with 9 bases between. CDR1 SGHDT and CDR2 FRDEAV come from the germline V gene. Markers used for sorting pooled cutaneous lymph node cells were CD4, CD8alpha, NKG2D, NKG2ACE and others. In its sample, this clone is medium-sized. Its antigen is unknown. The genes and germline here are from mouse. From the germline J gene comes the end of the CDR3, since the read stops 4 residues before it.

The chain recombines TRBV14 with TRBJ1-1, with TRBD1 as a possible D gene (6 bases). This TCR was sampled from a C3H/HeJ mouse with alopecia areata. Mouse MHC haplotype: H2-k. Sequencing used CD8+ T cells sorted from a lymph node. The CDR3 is CASRPGQNTEVFF. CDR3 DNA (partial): TGTGCCAGCAGACCGGGACAAAACACA.